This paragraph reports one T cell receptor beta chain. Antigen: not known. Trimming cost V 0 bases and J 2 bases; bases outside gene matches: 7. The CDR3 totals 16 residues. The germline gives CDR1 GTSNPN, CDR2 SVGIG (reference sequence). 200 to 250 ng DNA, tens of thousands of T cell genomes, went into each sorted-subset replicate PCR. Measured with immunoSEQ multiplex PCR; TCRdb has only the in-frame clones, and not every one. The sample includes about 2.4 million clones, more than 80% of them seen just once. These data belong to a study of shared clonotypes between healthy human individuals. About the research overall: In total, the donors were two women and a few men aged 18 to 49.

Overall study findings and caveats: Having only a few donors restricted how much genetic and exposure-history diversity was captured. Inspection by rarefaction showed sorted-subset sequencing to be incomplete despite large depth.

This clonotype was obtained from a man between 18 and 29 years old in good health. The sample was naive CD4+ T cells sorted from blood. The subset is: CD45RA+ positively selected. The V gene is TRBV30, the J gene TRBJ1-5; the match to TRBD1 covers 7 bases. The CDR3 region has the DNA TGTGCCTGGAGTGTATTCCACGACAGGGGCAATCAGCCCCAGCATTTT. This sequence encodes CAWSVFHDRGNQPQHF.